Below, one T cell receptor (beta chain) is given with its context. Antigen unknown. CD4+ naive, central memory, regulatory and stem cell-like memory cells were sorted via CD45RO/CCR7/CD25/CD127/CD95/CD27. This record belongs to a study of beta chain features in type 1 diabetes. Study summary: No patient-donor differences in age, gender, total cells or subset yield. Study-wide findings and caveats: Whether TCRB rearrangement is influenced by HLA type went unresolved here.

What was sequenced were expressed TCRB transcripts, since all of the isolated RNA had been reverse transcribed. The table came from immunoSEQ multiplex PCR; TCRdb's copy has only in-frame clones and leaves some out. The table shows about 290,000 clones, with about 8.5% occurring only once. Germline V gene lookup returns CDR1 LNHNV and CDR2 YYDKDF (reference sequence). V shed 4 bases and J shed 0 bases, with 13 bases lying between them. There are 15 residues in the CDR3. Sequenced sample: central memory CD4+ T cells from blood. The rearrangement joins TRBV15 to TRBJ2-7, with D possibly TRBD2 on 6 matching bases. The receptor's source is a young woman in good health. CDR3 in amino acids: CATSKGDLSSYEQYV. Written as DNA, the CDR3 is TGTGCCACCAGCAAAGGGGACTTGAGCTCCTACGAGCAGTACGTC.